This T cell receptor beta chain was observed in a study of blood T cells in healthy people across ages. Regarding the study as a whole: Diversity estimated from one million T cells was considered an underestimate.

Germline CDR1 reads LGHNA; CDR2 reads YNFKEQ. There are 17 residues in the CDR3. This clonotype was found once. As yet, its antigen is unknown. Every donor provided 7.5 to 10 milliliters of peripheral blood. PCR was performed a second time for 7 to 11 cycles using a sample-barcoded 5' primer and a J-beta primer mix. One entry per CDR3 protein, called by TCRdb with MiXCR from the 5' RACE reads. The sample holds under 800,000 distinct CDR3 sequences, around 40% seen once. The TCR comes from a woman between 55 and 75 years old in good health. This chain connects TRBV4-2 to TRBJ2-1; 10 bases line up with TRBD2. The end of the DNA is better explained by TRBJ2-7, so the J call may be wrong. The sample consisted of blood. The CDR3 loop reads CASSQERAGGPGNEQYF. Here the CDR3 DNA reads TGTGCCAGCAGCCAAGAACGAGCGGGAGGGCCGGGGAATGAGCAGTACTTC.